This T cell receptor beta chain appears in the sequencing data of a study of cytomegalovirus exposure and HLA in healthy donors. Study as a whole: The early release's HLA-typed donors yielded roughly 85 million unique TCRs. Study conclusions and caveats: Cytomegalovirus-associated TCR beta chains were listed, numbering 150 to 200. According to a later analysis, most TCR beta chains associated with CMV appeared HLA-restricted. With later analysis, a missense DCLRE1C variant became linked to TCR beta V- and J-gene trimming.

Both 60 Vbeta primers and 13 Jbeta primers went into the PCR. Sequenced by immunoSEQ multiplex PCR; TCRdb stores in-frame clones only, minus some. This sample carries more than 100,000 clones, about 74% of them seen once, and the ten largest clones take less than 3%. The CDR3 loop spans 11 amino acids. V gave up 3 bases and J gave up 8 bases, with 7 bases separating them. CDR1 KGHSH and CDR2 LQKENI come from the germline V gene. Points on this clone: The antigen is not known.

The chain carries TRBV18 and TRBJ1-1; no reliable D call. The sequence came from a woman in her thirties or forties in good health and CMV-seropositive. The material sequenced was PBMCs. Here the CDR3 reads CASSPQAEAFF. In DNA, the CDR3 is TGTGCCAGCTCACCCCAAGCGGAAGCTTTCTTT.